A selection of T cell receptor beta chains follows, all from one sample in a study of T cell repertoires in cytomegalovirus infection. These receptors' antigens are unknown. TCRdb passed the reads through MiXCR, listing each CDR3 protein once. Here the sample spans about 890,000 distinct CDR3 sequences, approximately 32% being singletons. The source was cultured CD8+ T cells from PBMCs, collected from culture after CMV antigen stimulation. All receptors come from a human donor in good health (CMV status not recorded). Some clones in this sample may be carry-over from other donors' samples. CDR3s include the opening cysteine and the closing phenylalanine or tryptophan. Each record gives: D gene, clone size, J gene, V gene, CDR3 protein. The D gene is left open where the match is weak. Clone size is not always given. Where it is, it says once, few, many or a class for expanded clones.

D gene: TRBD1
clone size: few
J gene: TRBJ1-1
V gene: TRBV12-3/TRBV12-4
CDR3 protein: CASSPRTGRNTEAFF

D gene: TRBD1
clone size: .
J gene: TRBJ2-7
V gene: TRBV7-4
CDR3 protein: CASSSDRGQYF

D gene: .
clone size: few
J gene: TRBJ2-1
V gene: TRBV2
CDR3 protein: CASSERQRYNEQFF

D gene: TRBD1
clone size: .
J gene: TRBJ1-1
V gene: TRBV7-9
CDR3 protein: CASSYQGAQTFF

D gene: TRBD1
clone size: .
J gene: TRBJ2-7
V gene: TRBV4-1
CDR3 protein: CASSQEFGTGLYEQYF

D gene: TRBD2
clone size: .
J gene: TRBJ2-1
V gene: TRBV7-9
CDR3 protein: CASGPTSGGDEQFF

D gene: .
clone size: .
J gene: TRBJ2-1
V gene: TRBV13
CDR3 protein: CASSPSEDEQFF

D gene: .
clone size: .
J gene: TRBJ2-6
V gene: TRBV7-6
CDR3 protein: CASLGGSGANVLTF

D gene: TRBD1
clone size: .
J gene: TRBJ2-7
V gene: TRBV29-1
CDR3 protein: CSVVEDRMSYEQYF

D gene: TRBD1
clone size: .
J gene: TRBJ1-5
V gene: TRBV7-9
CDR3 protein: CASAAATGNNQPQHF